This TCR beta chain was recovered during a study of cytomegalovirus exposure and HLA in healthy donors. Findings of the study overall: TCR beta chain V- and J-gene trimming was linked, in a later analysis, to a missense variant in DCLRE1C. It is likely that the observed cluster of highly shared sequence variants was a sequencing artifact.

Per the germline V gene, CDR1 is LNHDA and CDR2 is SQIVND (reference sequence). This CDR3 contains 13 residues. V lost 4 bases and J 8 bases, leaving 11 bases between the germline ends. This PCR relied on a set of 60 Vbeta primers and 13 Jbeta primers. Assay used: immunoSEQ multiplex PCR; TCRdb lists only in-frame clones, some missing. The sample shows 100,000 to 150,000 clones, around four fifths of them seen only once. This clone has just one count. Antigen: not known. Sequencing used PBMCs. V and J are TRBV19 and TRBJ1-4; D remains unclear. This receptor was obtained from a male donor in good health and CMV-seronegative. The CDR3 nucleotides are TGTGCCAGTAGTAACGAGGGAAAGGAAAAACTGTTTTTT. Translating gives CASSNEGKEKLFF.